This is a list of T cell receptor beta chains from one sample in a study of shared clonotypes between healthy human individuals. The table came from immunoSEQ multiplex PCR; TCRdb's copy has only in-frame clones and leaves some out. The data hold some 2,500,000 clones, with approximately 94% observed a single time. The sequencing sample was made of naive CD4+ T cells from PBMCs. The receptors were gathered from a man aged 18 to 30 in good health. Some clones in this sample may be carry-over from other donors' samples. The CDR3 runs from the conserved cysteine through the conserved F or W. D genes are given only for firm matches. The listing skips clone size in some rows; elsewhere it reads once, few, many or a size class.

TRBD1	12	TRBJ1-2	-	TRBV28	TGTGCCAGCAGTTTACCAGGGGGCGGCTACACCTTC	CASSLPGGGYTF
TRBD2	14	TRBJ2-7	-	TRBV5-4	TGTGCCAGCAGCTTGGCGGGAGGGGGTGTCGAGCAGTACTTC	CASSLAGGGVEQYF
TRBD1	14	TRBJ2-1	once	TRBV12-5	TGTGCTAGTGGCCAAGGACAGGGGTACAATGAGCAGTTCTTC	CASGQGQGYNEQFF
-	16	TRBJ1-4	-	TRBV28	TGTGCCAGCAGTTTGGCAGGTGTTCTAACTAATGAAAAACTGTTTTTT	CASSLAGVLTNEKLFF
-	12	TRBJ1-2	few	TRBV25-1	TGTGCCAGCAGTGGAGGGAACTATGGCTACACCTTC	CASSGGNYGYTF
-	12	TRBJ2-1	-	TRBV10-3	TGTGCCATCAGTGAGGGGATCCAGGAGCAGTTCTTC	CAISEGIQEQFF
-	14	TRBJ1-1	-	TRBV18	TGTGCCAGCTCCCCTATGGGAGAGAACACTGAAGCTTTCTTT	CASSPMGENTEAFF
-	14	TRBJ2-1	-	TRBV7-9	TGTGCCAGCAGCTTAAATTACCCCTTCAATGAGCAGTTCTTC	CASSLNYPFNEQFF
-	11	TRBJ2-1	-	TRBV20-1	TGCAGTGCTAGACCGGGGGCCCGGGAGTTCTTC	CSARPGAREFF
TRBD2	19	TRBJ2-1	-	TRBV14	TGTGCCAGCAGCCGGGTGGGACTAGCGGGAGGCCCGTCCTACAATGAGCAGTTCTTC	CASSRVGLAGGPSYNEQFF
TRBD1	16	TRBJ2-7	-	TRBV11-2	TGTGCCAGCAGCTTAGCCGGGACAGGTCCCGCCTACGAGCAGTACTTC	CASSLAGTGPAYEQYF
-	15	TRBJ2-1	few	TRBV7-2	TGTGCCAGCAGCTTAGCGGCAAGCTCCTACAATGAGCAGTTCTTC	CASSLAASSYNEQFF
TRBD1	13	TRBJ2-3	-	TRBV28	TGTGCCAGCAGATCCGGACAGGTCTTGGGGCAGTATTTT	CASRSGQVLGQYF
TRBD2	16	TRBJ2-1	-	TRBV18	TGTGCCAGCTCACCACCTACTAGCGGGGCTGCCAATGAGCAGTTCTTC	CASSPPTSGAANEQFF
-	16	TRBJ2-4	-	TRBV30	TGTGCCTGGAGTGTACGAGCCCAGAGACGCAAAAACATTCAGTACTTC	CAWSVRAQRRKNIQYF
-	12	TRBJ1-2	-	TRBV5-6	TGTGCCAGCAGCTTGCAGGGCGTGGGCTACACCTTC	CASSLQGVGYTF
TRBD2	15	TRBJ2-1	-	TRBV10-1	TGCGCCAGCAGTGAGTCGCTAGCGGGAGCGAATGAGCAGTTCTTC	CASSESLAGANEQFF
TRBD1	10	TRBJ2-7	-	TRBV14	TGTGCCAGCAGTAGGGACAGTTCGTACTTC	CASSRDSSYF
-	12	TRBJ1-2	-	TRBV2	TGTGCCAGCAGCTTAAGGGACTATGGCTACACCTTC	CASSLRDYGYTF
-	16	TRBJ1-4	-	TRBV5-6	TGTGCCAGCAGCTCCGTTCAGGGTACATCTAATGAAAAACTGTTTTTT	CASSSVQGTSNEKLFF
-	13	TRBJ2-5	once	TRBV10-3	TGTGCCATCAGTGCGGGGTCCCAAGAGACCCAGTACTTC	CAISAGSQETQYF
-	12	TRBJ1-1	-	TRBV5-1	TGCGCCAGCAGCCCCGTAGGCACTGAAGCTTTCTTT	CASSPVGTEAFF
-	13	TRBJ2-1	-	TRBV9	TGTGCCAGCAGTCCCGGCTCCTACAATGAGCAGTTCTTC	CASSPGSYNEQFF
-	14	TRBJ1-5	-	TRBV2	TGTGCCAGCAGCCCCGACGGACAATATCAGCCCCAGCATTTT	CASSPDGQYQPQHF